One sample yielded the 9 T cell receptor beta chains listed below, sequenced in a study of CD8+ T cells in alopecia areata (dated by TCRdb to the late 2010s). Receptors were amplified or captured by the immunoSEQ multiplex PCR assay. For TCR sequencing, RNA was extracted from every sample and reverse transcribed into cDNA to serve as template. TCRdb's version of the immuneACCESS table is confined to in-frame rearrangements and falls short of the full clone set. An unresolved V gene accounts for under half of the shortfall where checked; the remainder is of unknown origin. The sample contains 150,000 to 200,000 clones, 60% of them found a single time. The top ten constitute under 1.2% of the sample. Read against the paper, the sample's time point label means: 24 weeks on oral tofacitinib. In light of the paper, this sample's treatment or condition label describes: oral pan-JAK inhibitor, 5-10 mg twice daily.

The source was CD4+ T cells sorted from blood, collected at week 24, from a patient treated with tofacitinib. These receptors all come from a human donor with alopecia areata.

V is TRBV5-6 and J is TRBJ2-4, with a tentative D call TRBD1 (7 bases). The V end was cut by 4 bases, the J end by 13 bases, with 18 bases between. The CDR3 loop spans 13 amino acids. Germline assignment: CDR1 SGHDT and CDR2 YYEEEE. For the CDR3, the DNA is TGTGCCAGCAGCGGCACAGGAGGGGGCAACCAGTACTTC. Translated, it gives CASSGTGGGNQYF.

Here the CDR3 reads CAWRAQQSPLHF. CDR3 sequence (DNA): TGTGCCTGGAGGGCCCAACAGTCACCCCTCCACTTT. This chain joins TRBV30 and TRBJ1-6; D unresolved. Germline values: CDR1 GTSNPN, CDR2 SVGIG (reference sequence). The CDR3 contains 12 residues. Trimming cost V 3 bases and J 10 bases, with 10 bases left between them.

V and J are TRBV29-1 and TRBJ1-6; TRBD1 matches at 8 bases. From germline, CDR1 is SQVTM and CDR2 ANQGSEA. The CDR3 is 13 residues long. CDR3 coding DNA: TGCACCCTAAAGACAGGGGAAAGGGCACCCCTCCACTTT. It specifies CTLKTGERAPLHF.

This chain joins TRBV27 and TRBJ1-1, with D hard to call. Germline assignment: CDR1 MNHEY and CDR2 SMNVEV (reference sequence). Trimming pared 2 bases from V and 1 base from J, leaving 8 bases between. The CDR3 sequence is 14 residues long. DNA of the CDR3: TGTGCCAGCAGTTTAAGATCAGCGAACACTGAAGCTTTCTTT. Translation gives CASSLRSANTEAFF.

CDR3 DNA: TGTGCCAGCAGCCAAGAGTTCCGGAGGAGGACAGATACGCAGTATTTT. Amino acid sequence: CASSQEFRRRTDTQYF. V and J are TRBV7-2 and TRBJ2-3, with TRBD2 as a possible D gene (5 bases). Germline CDR1 and CDR2: SGHTA and FQGNSA. This CDR3 is built from 16 residues. Trimming cost V 5 bases and J 3 bases, with 18 bases left between them.

The rearrangement uses TRBV7-6 and TRBJ2-3; TRBD1 aligns across 7 bases. In germline, CDR1 is SGHVS, CDR2 FNYEAQ. There are 16 residues in the CDR3. Losses at the gene ends were 1 base for V and 8 bases for J; bases not matched to a gene: 12. CDR3: CASSLGSTGAQGTQYF. DNA for the CDR3: TGTGCCAGCAGCTTAGGGTCTACAGGGGCTCAGGGTACGCAGTATTTT.

The chain uses TRBV9 and TRBJ2-6, with TRBD2 matching 10 bases. CDR1 and CDR2 from the germline V gene are SGDLS and YYNGEE. CDR3 length: 19 amino acids. V lost 3 bases, J lost 0 bases, and 9 bases stayed unmatched. CDR3 DNA: TGTGCCAGCAGCGCCCATGTAGCGGGGGGAAGCTCTGGGGCCAACGTCCTGACTTTC. Translated, it gives CASSAHVAGGSSGANVLTF.

This chain joins TRBV5-1 and TRBJ2-6; no clear D gene. V lost 4 bases to trimming and J lost 0 bases, with 14 bases between them. CDR1 is SGHRS, CDR2 YFSETQ, per germline. This CDR3 spans 17 amino acids. CDR3 sequence (DNA): TGCGCCAGCAGCGCGGACGGCGCCACCTCTGGGGCCAACGTCCTGACTTTC. Protein sequence: CASSADGATSGANVLTF.

This clone occurred a few times. V and J are TRBV5-1 and TRBJ1-4, with D perhaps matching TRBD1 (6 bases). This CDR3 is 17 amino acids long. V lost 4 bases and J lost 2, with 18 bases in between. Germline assignment: CDR1 SGHRS and CDR2 YFSETQ. CDR3: CASSHRGRGGTNEKLFF. CDR3 nucleotides: TGCGCCAGCAGCCATCGCGGCAGGGGAGGCACTAATGAAAAACTGTTTTTT.